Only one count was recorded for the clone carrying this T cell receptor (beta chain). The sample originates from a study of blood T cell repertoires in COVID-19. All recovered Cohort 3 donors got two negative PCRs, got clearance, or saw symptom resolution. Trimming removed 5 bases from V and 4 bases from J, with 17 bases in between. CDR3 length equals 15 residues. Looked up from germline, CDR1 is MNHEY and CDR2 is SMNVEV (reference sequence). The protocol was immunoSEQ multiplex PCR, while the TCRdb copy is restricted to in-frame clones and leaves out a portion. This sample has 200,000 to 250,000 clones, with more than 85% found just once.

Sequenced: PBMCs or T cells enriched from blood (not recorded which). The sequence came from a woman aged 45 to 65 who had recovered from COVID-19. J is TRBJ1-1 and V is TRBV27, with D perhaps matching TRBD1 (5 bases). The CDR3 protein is CASSPRGGGGTEAFF. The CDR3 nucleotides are TGTGCCAGCAGTCCCCGGGGGGGAGGCGGCACTGAAGCTTTCTTT.